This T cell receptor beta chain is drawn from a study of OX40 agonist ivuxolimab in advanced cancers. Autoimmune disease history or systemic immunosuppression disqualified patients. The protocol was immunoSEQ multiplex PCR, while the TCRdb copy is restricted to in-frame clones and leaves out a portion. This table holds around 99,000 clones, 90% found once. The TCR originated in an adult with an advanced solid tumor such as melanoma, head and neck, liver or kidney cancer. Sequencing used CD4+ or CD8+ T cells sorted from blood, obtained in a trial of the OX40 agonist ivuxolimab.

CDR3: CAWGQHNEKLFF. In nucleotides, the CDR3 is TGTGCCTGGGGACAGCACAATGAAAAACTGTTTTTT. The chain links TRBV30 to TRBJ1-4, with D maybe TRBD1 (6 bases). V was cut by 5 bases and J by 5 bases, with 9 bases left in between. This CDR3 is 12 amino acids long. CDR1 and CDR2 (germline): GTSNPN, SVGIG (reference sequence). The full variable domain, completed using reference TRBV30 and TRBJ1-4, is SQTIHQWPATLVQPVGSPLSLECTVEGTSNPNLYWYRQAAGRGLQLLFYSVGIGQISSEVPQNLSASRPQDRQFILSSKKLLLSDSGFYLCAWGQHNEKLFFGSGTQLSVL.